The 28 T cell receptor beta chains below come from one sample, sequenced in a study of blood T cells in healthy people across ages. Using a J-beta primer mix together with a sample-barcoded 5' primer, a second PCR was run for about 6 to 11 cycles. TCRdb passed the 5' RACE reads through MiXCR, listing each CDR3 protein once. This sample has roughly 1,700,000 distinct CDR3 sequences; approximately 30% occur once, and the top ten carry about 8%. Sequencing was done on a sample of blood. Receptor source: a woman aged 25 to 45 in good health.

The V call is TRBV12-3 or TRBV12-4, the J call TRBJ1-2, with D possibly being TRBD1 (6 bases). This CDR3 region has 14 residues. Deletions cut 6 bases from V and 8 bases from J, with 19 bases between. The CDR3 DNA reads as TGTGCCAGCAGCCCATCCGTAGGGACAAAGGGCTACACCTTC. Protein sequence: CASSPSVGTKGYTF.

This clonotype occurred many times. This chain uses TRBV14 with TRBJ2-1; tentatively, D is TRBD2 (6 bases). The CDR3 is 11 residues long. The ends were cut back, 8 bases at V and 4 bases at J, with 6 bases in the middle. Germline loops: CDR1 SGHDN, CDR2 FVKESK. The CDR3 sequence is CASGGYNEQFF. Written as DNA, the CDR3 is TGTGCCAGCGGGGGGTACAATGAGCAGTTCTTC.

This clonotype was seen a handful of times. The chain recombines TRBV27 with TRBJ1-6; 10 positions agree with TRBD1. Looked up from germline, CDR1 is MNHEY and CDR2 is SMNVEV (reference sequence). The trim removed 3 bases at V and 9 bases at J, leaving 20 bases unmatched. The CDR3 consists of 20 residues. DNA for the CDR3: TGTGCCAGCAGTTTTCGGCTCCGGGACAGGGGCTCTTCGGGGGGTTCACCCCTCCACTTT. Translation: CASSFRLRDRGSSGGSPLHF.

This clonotype has just a few counts. J is TRBJ2-3 and V is TRBV7-3, with 10 bases that match TRBD2. V shed 2 bases and J 6 bases; nucleotides not matched to a gene: 8. Germline CDR1 is SGHTA and CDR2 is FQGTGA. CDR3 length: 16 residues. The CDR3 reads CASSLSPSGGQDTQYF. CDR3 in DNA: TGTGCCAGCAGCTTATCGCCTAGCGGGGGTCAGGATACGCAGTATTTT.

The chain couples TRBV3-1 to TRBJ1-2; D is undetermined. Per germline, CDR1 LGHDT and CDR2 YNNKEL (reference sequence). V lost 1 base and J 5 bases, leaving 11 bases between the germline ends. The CDR3 totals 14 residues. This chain's CDR3 is CASSQGWQEYGYTF. The CDR3 DNA reads TGTGCCAGCAGCCAAGGGTGGCAGGAGTATGGCTACACCTTC.

In its sample, this clonotype was seen a few times. V gene TRBV6-5 combines with J gene TRBJ1-6, with D perhaps matching TRBD1 (6 bases). CDR3 length: 16 amino acids. Trimming took off 7 bases at V and 4 bases at J, with 17 bases between the two ends. Per the germline V gene, CDR1 is MNHEY and CDR2 is SVGAGI. The CDR3: CASTRGGPTYNSPLHF. For the CDR3, the DNA is TGTGCCAGCACCCGAGGGGGACCAACATATAATTCACCCCTCCACTTT.

This clonotype was counted at least ten times. This chain joins TRBV5-6 and TRBJ2-5; no clear D gene. Between the trimmed V and J ends, which lost 4 bases and 7 bases, there was a span of 11 bases. This CDR3 has 12 amino acids. Per the germline V gene, CDR1 is SGHDT and CDR2 is YYEEEE. CDR3 sequence reads: CASSQNGRTQYF. Written as DNA, the CDR3 is TGTGCCAGCAGCCAGAATGGACGGACCCAGTACTTC.

This sequence joins TRBV20-1 and TRBJ1-5; maybe TRBD1 (6 bases). The CDR3 has 17 amino acids. Trimming left V 6 bases short and J 2 bases short, with 23 bases between. Germline assignment: CDR1 DFQATT and CDR2 SNEGSKA (reference sequence). Written as DNA, the CDR3 is TGCAGTGCAAAAAACCGGGACACCTCAGAACGCAATCAGCCCCAGCATTTT. This translates into CSAKNRDTSERNQPQHF.

The gene calls are TRBV6-5 and TRBJ1-4; a possible D gene is TRBD1 (6 bases). Germline V gene sequence: CDR1 MNHEY, CDR2 SVGAGI. The CDR3 loop spans 14 amino acids. Trimming took 5 bases from V and 6 from J, leaving 13 bases between them. CDR3 loop: CASSPQGPDEKLFF. CDR3 coding DNA: TGTGCCAGCAGTCCCCAGGGGCCGGATGAAAAACTGTTTTTT.

This clonotype appeared many times. For the CDR3, the DNA is TGTGCCAGCAGCTTAGATGTCCAAACCTACGAGCAGTACTTC. It yields the protein CASSLDVQTYEQYF. The V call is TRBV7-6, the J call TRBJ2-7; the D is unclear. This CDR3 contains 14 residues. Germline loops: CDR1 SGHVS, CDR2 FNYEAQ. V lost 1 base, J lost 2 bases, and 9 bases lay in between.

The V call is TRBV7-2, the J call TRBJ2-7; D is perhaps TRBD1 (6 bases). The CDR3 is 17 amino acids. V was cut by 4 bases and J by 6 bases, with 25 bases left in between. From germline, CDR1 is SGHTA and CDR2 FQGNSA. CDR3 region: CASSSAASDRRRFEQYF. DNA for the CDR3: TGTGCCAGCAGCTCTGCCGCGAGCGACAGGAGGCGGTTCGAGCAGTACTTC.

This chain uses TRBV5-1 with TRBJ2-7; 8 positions match TRBD2. V shed 5 bases and J 5 bases; nucleotides not matched to a gene: 24. Germline values: CDR1 SGHRS, CDR2 YFSETQ. The CDR3 sequence is 19 residues long. The CDR3 region has the DNA TGCGCCAGCAGACGGACAGTTAACCTCCTCACGGGGGGGCAGAACGAGCAGTACTTC. Translation gives CASRRTVNLLTGGQNEQYF.

The chain carries TRBV6-6 and TRBJ2-4; 9 bases are shared with TRBD1. The assigned J gene may be wrong: the sequence end matches TRBJ2-7 better. This CDR3 contains 15 residues. From germline, CDR1 is MNHNY and CDR2 SVGAGI (reference sequence). The DNA of the CDR3 is TGTGCCAGCAGTTCCCCACAGGGGGCGCTTAACGAGCAGTACTTC. It is translated as CASSSPQGALNEQYF.

The chain has TRBV6-1 and TRBJ1-2; 7 bases align to TRBD1. CDR1 and CDR2 from the germline V gene are MNHNS and SASEGT. V lost 6 bases to trimming and J lost 6 bases; unmatched junction nucleotides: 7. The CDR3 has 13 amino acids. CDR3 bases: TGTGCCAGCAGCGAACAGGGGAGCGATGGCTACACCTTC. Amino acid sequence: CASSEQGSDGYTF.

The chain uses TRBV24-1 and TRBJ2-3; no clear D. Germline CDR1 and CDR2: KGHDR and SFDVKD. The CDR3 sequence is 13 residues long. Trimming stripped 7 bases from V and 2 bases from J, with 9 bases between. CDR3 sequence (DNA): TGTGCCACCAGCGCCTACACCACAGATACGCAGTATTTT. Its translation: CATSAYTTDTQYF.

This clonotype was seen a few times. The gene calls are TRBV12-3 or TRBV12-4 and TRBJ1-5, with D maybe TRBD1 (6 bases). V was pared by 6 bases and J by 2 bases, with 17 bases between. This CDR3 contains 16 residues. The CDR3: CASRGARAGGNQPQHF. The DNA for the CDR3 is TGTGCCAGCAGGGGGGCCCGGGCAGGGGGCAATCAGCCCCAGCATTTT.

This chain links TRBV9 with TRBJ2-1, with 8 bases identical to TRBD2. CDR3 size: 15 residues. Germline trimming cut 0 bases from V and 6 bases from J; bases unmatched to any gene: 5. CDR1 is SGDLS, CDR2 YYNGEE, per germline. CDR3 sequence (DNA): TGTGCCAGCAGCGTAGGAGCGGGGGCCATCAATGAGCAGTTCTTC. This translates into CASSVGAGAINEQFF. Supplemented by reference TRBV9 and TRBJ2-1, the full variable domain reads DSGVTQTPKHLITATGQRVTLRCSPRSGDLSVYWYQQSLDQGLQFLIQYYNGEERAKGNILERFSAQQFPDLHSELNLSSLELGDSALYFCASSVGAGAINEQFFGPGTRLTVL.

As for this clonotype: One end of the junction varies from germline; a read error may be responsible. V gene TRBV7-9 combines with J gene TRBJ2-1, with D possibly matching TRBD1 (7 bases). The CDR3 contains 14 residues. CDR1 and CDR2 from the germline V gene are SEHNR and FQNEAQ (reference sequence). The CDR3 spells CAGSLETGRNEQFF. The CDR3 DNA is TGTGCCGGCAGCTTAGAGACAGGGAGGAATGAGCAGTTCTTC.

The rearrangement uses TRBV2 and TRBJ2-5; D possibly corresponds to TRBD1 (6 bases). With 6 bases removed from V and 2 bases from J, the gap between germline ends came to 19 bases. The CDR3 is 16 amino acids. The germline V gene has CDR1 SNHLY and CDR2 FYNNEI. The CDR3 spells CASRALGNRAQETQYF. CDR3 bases: TGTGCCAGCAGGGCCCTAGGTAACAGGGCTCAAGAGACCCAGTACTTC. The full variable domain, completed using reference TRBV2 and TRBJ2-5, is EPEVTQTPSHQVTQMGQEVILRCVPISNHLYFYWYRQILGQKVEFLVSFYNNEISEKSEIFDDQFSVERPDGSNFTLKIRSTKLEDSAMYFCASRALGNRAQETQYFGPGTRLLVL.

CDR3 sequence: CASSLPPGQVINTEAFF. The CDR3 nucleotides read TGTGCCAGCAGCTTACCACCGGGACAGGTAATAAACACTGAAGCTTTCTTT. This rearrangement joins TRBV7-9 to TRBJ1-1; TRBD1 aligns across 8 bases. The germline CDR1 and CDR2 sequences are SEHNR and FQNEAQ (reference sequence). With V trimmed by 2 bases and J by 2 bases, 10 bases remained unmatched. The CDR3 has 17 residues.

A remark on this clonotype: A much larger clone differs by one base, so this may be a read error. This chain uses TRBV29-1 with TRBJ2-7; TRBD2 matches 8 bases. Germline lookup yields CDR1 SQVTM and CDR2 ANQGSEA. The CDR3 covers 12 residues. In nucleotides, the CDR3 is TGCAGCGCAGGACTAGCTTCCTACGGGCAGTACTTC. It codes for CSAGLASYGQYF.

This clonotype occurred a few times. The J gene is TRBJ1-2, the V gene TRBV5-6; weak D call: TRBD1 (5 bases). CDR1 is SGHDT, CDR2 YYEEEE, per germline. The CDR3 is made up of 13 amino acids. Trimming cost V 5 bases and J 8 bases, with 16 bases left between them. CDR3 in DNA: TGTGCCAGCAGAACCGACAGTTCCAGAGGCTACACCTTC. It is translated as CASRTDSSRGYTF.

To note about this clonotype: This may be a read error: a much more frequent sequence differs by one nucleotide. The chain couples TRBV24-1 to TRBJ2-3; D unclear. V was cut by 1 base and J by 5 bases, with 3 bases left in between. Germline V gene lookup returns CDR1 KGHDR and CDR2 SFDVKD. The CDR3 length is 12 residues. The CDR3 loop reads CATSDFIDTQYF. CDR3 nucleotides: TGTGCCACCAGTGATTTCATAGATACGCAGTATTTT.

Only a few counts were recorded for this clonotype. V is TRBV28 and J is TRBJ1-2; 7 nucleotides line up with TRBD1. Trimming cost V 2 bases and J 5 bases; bases outside gene matches: 5. The CDR3 has 14 amino acids. Germline CDR1 and CDR2: MDHEN and SYDVKM. In DNA, the CDR3 is TGTGCCAGCAGTTTAAGGGGACAGAGATATGGCTACACCTTC. As protein: CASSLRGQRYGYTF.

V gene TRBV10-3 combines with J gene TRBJ2-5, with D perhaps given as TRBD1 or TRBD2 (5 bases each). CDR1 and CDR2 from the germline V gene are ENHRY and SYGVKD. V shed 8 bases and J shed 4 bases, with 17 bases lying between them. This CDR3 comprises 14 residues. CDR3 sequence: CAIGRGEGRETQYF. The CDR3 coding sequence is TGTGCCATCGGGAGAGGGGAAGGGAGAGAGACCCAGTACTTC.

This clonotype was seen a few times. This chain joins TRBV5-1 and TRBJ2-1; no reliable D call. Germline lookup yields CDR1 SGHRS and CDR2 YFSETQ. V was trimmed by 4 bases and J by 8 bases, leaving 13 bases between them. The CDR3 totals 13 residues. CDR3 DNA sequence: TGCGCCAGCAGCAAAGGACGTCTTTATGAGCAGTTCTTC. Translated: CASSKGRLYEQFF.

The rearrangement joins TRBV20-1 to TRBJ2-5; D assignment may be TRBD1 or TRBD2 (5 bases each). Between the trimmed V and J ends, which lost 0 bases and 2 bases, there was a span of 13 bases. Germline CDR1 DFQATT, CDR2 SNEGSKA (reference sequence). CDR3 length: 15 amino acids. The CDR3 here is CSARDSGTPQETQYF. CDR3 sequence (DNA): TGCAGTGCTAGAGACTCTGGGACGCCACAAGAGACCCAGTACTTC.

The genes are TRBV27 and TRBJ1-2; D uncertain. The germline V gene encodes CDR1 MNHEY and CDR2 SMNVEV (reference sequence). V was cut by 5 bases and J by 3 bases, with 10 bases left in between. The CDR3 is made up of 13 amino acids. In nucleotides, the CDR3 is TGTGCCAGCAGTGGAGGAGGTGACTATGGCTACACCTTC. Translation: CASSGGGDYGYTF.